Listed here are 25 T cell receptor beta chains from one sample, sequenced in a study of control samples from healthy donors and cancer patients (dated by TCRdb to about 2020). Library preparation used the immunoSEQ multiplex PCR assay. TCRdb retrieved this table from immuneACCESS and kept in-frame rearrangements only. Not all clones are present; in checked studies, unresolved V genes account for under half, and no reason is known for the remainder. The sample table holds some 110,000 clones, of which about 83% were seen once. The ten biggest clones cover approximately 13% of the sample. The sample consisted of blood. These receptors were obtained from a woman in her forties or fifties in good health.

This rearrangement joins TRBV30 to TRBJ1-1; TRBD1 agrees at 8 bases. CDR3 length: 14 amino acids. The V gene's germline CDR1 is GTSNPN and CDR2 SVGIG (reference sequence). The V segment lost 1 base and the J segment 0 bases; nucleotides outside the gene matches: 1. The CDR3 DNA is TGTGCCTGGAGTGGGACAGGGCTGAACACTGAAGCTTTCTTT. Translation gives CAWSGTGLNTEAFF.

The DNA for the CDR3 is TGTGCCAGCAGCCAAGATCGGAGGGCCTTTCTGTTCTTC. Protein product: CASSQDRRAFLFF. This chain joins TRBV3-1 (or the pseudogene TRBV3-2) and TRBJ2-1; D is possibly TRBD2 (6 bases). With 0 bases removed from V and 15 bases from J, the gap between germline ends came to 15 bases. Germline assignment: CDR1 LGHDT and CDR2 YNNKEL (reference sequence). The CDR3 totals 13 residues.

This rearrangement joins TRBV20-1 to TRBJ2-3; no firm D call. Trimming cost V 6 bases and J 1 base, with 5 bases left between them. In germline, CDR1 is DFQATT, CDR2 SNEGSKA (reference sequence). The CDR3 is made up of 11 amino acids. CDR3 in amino acids: CSAGRTDTQYF. CDR3 DNA: TGCAGTGCCGGCCGCACAGATACGCAGTATTTT.

This rearrangement joins TRBV5-5 to TRBJ1-1, with D unresolved. CDR1 and CDR2 from the germline V gene are SGHKS and YYEKEE (reference sequence). V dropped 4 bases and J dropped 7 bases, with 17 bases sitting between them. This CDR3 contains 14 residues. The CDR3, as DNA: TGTGCCAGCAGCCCCTTTCGAAGGGTCGATGAAGCTTTCTTT. It encodes CASSPFRRVDEAFF.

The chain couples TRBV7-2 to TRBJ2-2, with 12 positions matching TRBD2. V dropped 5 bases and J dropped 8; count of bases not matched to a gene: 9. The CDR3 consists of 16 residues. Looked up from germline, CDR1 is SGHTA and CDR2 is FQGNSA. CDR3 in amino acids: CASSLLAGGLQGELFF. The CDR3 DNA is TGTGCCAGCAGCCTTCTAGCGGGAGGGCTTCAGGGGGAGCTGTTTTTT.

The chain joins TRBV6-2 or TRBV6-3 to TRBJ2-1, with TRBD2 identical over 7 bases. V lost 4 bases and J lost 9; bases outside the gene matches: 9. The V gene's germline CDR1 is MNHEY and CDR2 SVGEGT. The CDR3 consists of 14 residues. CDR3 sequence: CASSWWEGLPEQFF. The CDR3 bases are TGTGCCAGCAGTTGGTGGGAGGGCCTCCCTGAGCAGTTCTTC.

The chain is built from TRBV7-2 and TRBJ1-5, with D tentatively TRBD1 (5 bases). The CDR3 contains 16 residues. V was cut by 1 base and J by 0 bases, with 10 bases left in between. Germline V lookup: CDR1 SGHTA, CDR2 FQGNSA. CDR3 protein: CASSLGGGDSNQPQHF. The CDR3 coding sequence is TGTGCCAGCAGCTTAGGTGGGGGGGATAGCAATCAGCCCCAGCATTTT.

The CDR3 region has the DNA TGTGCCAGCAGCCTGGAGGGCGAGACCACTGAAGCTTTCTTT. This gives the protein CASSLEGETTEAFF. The chain carries TRBV4-2 and TRBJ1-1; D ambiguous. V gave up 4 bases and J gave up 4 bases, with 13 bases separating them. CDR1 is LGHNA and CDR2 is YNFKEQ in the germline V gene. The CDR3 runs 14 residues.

This chain uses TRBV11-2 with TRBJ2-7; D is perhaps TRBD2 (6 bases). In germline, CDR1 is SGHAT, CDR2 FQNNGV. The CDR3 extends over 18 amino acids. Trimming removed 4 bases at V and 6 bases at J, with 28 bases between. The CDR3: CASSSIGRRGGRRGEQYF. DNA for the CDR3: TGTGCCAGCAGCTCCATTGGCCGGAGAGGAGGGAGAAGAGGCGAGCAGTACTTC.

This chain uses TRBV14 with TRBJ2-7, with D maybe TRBD2 (5 bases). V dropped 1 base and J dropped 6 bases, with 19 bases sitting between them. The CDR3 contains 16 residues. Germline V CDR1 and CDR2: SGHDN, FVKESK. In DNA form, the CDR3 reads TGTGCCAGCAGCCAAGCAAGGTTGAGGGTTGGAGGCGAGCAGTACTTC. Residues: CASSQARLRVGGEQYF.

The CDR3: CASSLEGTNEKLFF. DNA of the CDR3: TGCGCCAGCAGCTTGGAGGGAACTAATGAAAAACTGTTTTTT. This chain uses TRBV5-1 with TRBJ1-4; D gene unclear. CDR1 and CDR2 from the germline V gene are SGHRS and YFSETQ. The CDR3 is 14 amino acids. V lost 0 bases and J 1 base, leaving 4 bases between the germline ends.

The chain is built from TRBV19 and TRBJ2-7; the match to TRBD2 covers 11 bases. This CDR3 contains 15 residues. With V trimmed by 5 bases and J by 3 bases, 6 bases remained unmatched. Per the germline V gene, CDR1 is LNHDA and CDR2 is SQIVND (reference sequence). The CDR3 is CASSAIGTSGYEQYF. The CDR3 coding sequence is TGTGCCAGTAGTGCCATCGGGACTAGCGGCTACGAGCAGTACTTC.

This chain joins TRBV29-1 and TRBJ2-7; no clear D gene. The CDR3 has 14 residues. Germline V lookup: CDR1 SQVTM, CDR2 ANQGSEA. The V end was cut by 6 bases, the J end by 7 bases, with 22 bases between. The DNA for the CDR3 is TGCAGCGTCATAGCATTCGGACGGTCCGGGGAGCAGTACTTC. Encoded protein: CSVIAFGRSGEQYF.

The chain has TRBV6-5 and TRBJ2-7, with 8 bases aligning to TRBD2. Per germline, CDR1 MNHEY and CDR2 SVGAGI. V trimming: 7 bases; J trimming: 3 bases; junction bases outside the gene matches: 8. CDR3 size: 14 residues. The CDR3 nucleotides are TGTGCCAGCATTCGTGCTAGCGGGTTCTACGAGCAGTACTTC. Translated, it gives CASIRASGFYEQYF.

The chain links TRBV7-2 to TRBJ2-7; D may correspond to TRBD1 or TRBD2 (5 bases each). CDR1 is SGHTA and CDR2 is FQGNSA in the germline V gene. Trimming stripped 5 bases from V and 0 bases from J, with 11 bases between. This CDR3 has 14 amino acids. The DNA for the CDR3 is TGTGCCAGCAGCCTGGGACCAAACTCCTACGAGCAGTACTTC. Translated: CASSLGPNSYEQYF.

The chain couples TRBV7-6 to TRBJ2-1, with 7 bases aligning to TRBD2. V lost 1 base, J lost 3 bases, and 6 bases stayed unmatched. The CDR3 is 16 residues long. CDR1 is SGHVS and CDR2 is FNYEAQ in the germline V gene. The chain's CDR3 is CASSLVVTGGYNEQFF. CDR3 DNA: TGTGCCAGCAGCTTAGTGGTGACGGGGGGCTACAATGAGCAGTTCTTC. The whole variable domain, filled in from reference TRBV7-6 and TRBJ2-1, reads GAGVSQSPRYKVTKRGQDVALRCDPISGHVSLYWYRQALGQGPEFLTYFNYEAQQDKSGLPNDRFSAERPEGSISTLTIQRTEQRDSAMYRCASSLVVTGGYNEQFFGPGTRLTVL.

This chain uses TRBV7-8 with TRBJ1-1; no clear D gene. CDR3 size: 15 residues. The germline CDR1 and CDR2 sequences are SGHVS and FQNEAQ. The germline V and J ends were trimmed by 5 bases and 4 bases, with 17 bases remaining between them. The CDR3 here is CASSERGQVFTEAFF. CDR3 nucleotides: TGTGCCAGCAGCGAAAGAGGGCAGGTTTTCACTGAAGCTTTCTTT.

The chain has TRBV20-1 and TRBJ1-2; D ambiguous. Germline V gives CDR1 DFQATT, CDR2 SNEGSKA (reference sequence). CDR3 length equals 11 residues. V was trimmed by 8 bases and J by 8 bases, leaving 15 bases between them. The DNA of the CDR3 is TGCAGTCCCCAGCTGGCGGAAGGCTACACCTTC. This gives the protein CSPQLAEGYTF.

The rearrangement links TRBV5-1 to TRBJ2-5; 9 nucleotides agree with TRBD1. J was trimmed by 4 bases and V by 3 bases; bases with no gene match: 4. The CDR3 is made up of 14 amino acids. CDR1 and CDR2 (germline): SGHRS, YFSETQ. CDR3 region: CASSWGTGLETQYF. The CDR3 coding sequence is TGCGCCAGCAGCTGGGGGACAGGGTTAGAGACCCAGTACTTC.

This clone was counted at least ten times. The genes are TRBV14 and TRBJ2-7; D is perhaps TRBD1 or TRBD2 (5 bases each). CDR1 and CDR2 (germline): SGHDN, FVKESK. Trimming stripped 4 bases from V and 5 bases from J, with 12 bases between. The CDR3 is 13 residues long. The CDR3 DNA sequence: TGTGCCAGCAGCCCTACTGGGGGTCACGAGCAGTACTTC. This sequence encodes CASSPTGGHEQYF.

CDR3 amino acids: CASKRGLVGSNYGYTF. The CDR3 bases are TGTGCCAGCAAACGGGGACTAGTCGGTTCTAACTATGGCTACACCTTC. The chain couples TRBV27 to TRBJ1-2; D may be TRBD1 (5 bases). This CDR3 region has 16 residues. The V gene's germline CDR1 is MNHEY and CDR2 SMNVEV (reference sequence). V shed 7 bases and J shed 0 bases, with 18 bases lying between them.

J is TRBJ1-4 and V is TRBV5-6; D is perhaps TRBD1 (5 bases). V shed 0 bases and J shed 3 bases, with 9 bases lying between them. Germline V lookup: CDR1 SGHDT, CDR2 YYEEEE. The CDR3 sequence is 15 residues long. CDR3 DNA sequence: TGTGCCAGCAGCTTGGGGCAGGGTGCTAATGAAAAACTGTTTTTT. Its protein is CASSLGQGANEKLFF.

V is TRBV4-3 and J is TRBJ1-2; D might be TRBD1 (6 bases). The V gene lost 1 base and the J gene lost 6 bases, with 12 bases spanning the gap. The CDR3 is 14 residues long. Germline V gives CDR1 LGHNA, CDR2 YSLEER. DNA for the CDR3: TGCGCCAGCAGCCAAGTCCGGGACAAGCATGGCTACACCTTC. It encodes CASSQVRDKHGYTF.

The chain is built from TRBV2 and TRBJ1-4; no reliable D call. The CDR3 runs to 13 residues. Deletions cut 6 bases from V and 8 bases from J, with 13 bases between. Germline-derived CDR1 and CDR2 are SNHLY and FYNNEI. The CDR3 sequence is CASRTYNIEKLFF. The CDR3, as DNA: TGTGCCAGCAGGACGTATAATATCGAAAAACTGTTTTTT.

The chain recombines TRBV11-2 with TRBJ1-2; D is undetermined. The CDR3 loop spans 13 amino acids. Germline V gives CDR1 SGHAT, CDR2 FQNNGV. Trimming shortened V by 0 bases and J by 2 bases, and 4 bases separated the two germline ends. This chain's CDR3 is CASSLDLNYGYTF. CDR3 DNA sequence: TGTGCCAGCAGCTTAGATTTGAACTATGGCTACACCTTC.